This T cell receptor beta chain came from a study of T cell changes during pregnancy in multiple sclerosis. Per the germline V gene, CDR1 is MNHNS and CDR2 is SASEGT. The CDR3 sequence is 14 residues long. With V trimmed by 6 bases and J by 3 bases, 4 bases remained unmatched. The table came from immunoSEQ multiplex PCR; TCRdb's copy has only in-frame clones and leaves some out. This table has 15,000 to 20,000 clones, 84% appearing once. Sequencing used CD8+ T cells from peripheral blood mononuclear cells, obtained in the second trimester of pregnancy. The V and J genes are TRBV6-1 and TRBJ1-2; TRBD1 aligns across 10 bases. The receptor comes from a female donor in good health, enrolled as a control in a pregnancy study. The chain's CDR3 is CASRKTGGDYGYTF. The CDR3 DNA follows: TGTGCCAGCAGGAAGACAGGGGGCGACTATGGCTACACCTTC.